This T cell receptor beta chain stems from a study of tumor T cells in aggressive B-cell lymphoma. This table comes from immunoSEQ multiplex PCR, and its TCRdb copy is limited to in-frame clones, with some not included. This sample has 2,500 to 4,000 clones, with 82% found just once. V was clipped by 6 bases and J by 8 bases; unmatched bases: 13. CDR3 size: 14 residues. CDR1 and CDR2 (germline): SNHLY, FYNNEI. Sequenced input: tumor tissue. This TCR came from an adult with diffuse large B cell lymphoma. The chain uses TRBV2 and TRBJ2-7; the match to TRBD2 covers 7 bases. The CDR3 bases are TGTGCCAGCAGCCAACTAGCGCCCCCTTCCCAGCAGTACTTC. This encodes CASSQLAPPSQQYF.